What follows are 24 T cell receptor beta chains derived from one specimen sequenced in a study of response to subunit inactivated influenza vaccine. In TCRdb, the RT-PCR reads were re-called with MiXCR into one record per CDR3 protein. Of about 580,000 distinct CDR3 sequences detected, 14% appear once; the ten largest clones hold around 10%. The sequences come from PBMCs from blood, collected 12 days after vaccination. Source of these receptors: a man aged 50-59 years who received an inactivated influenza vaccine.

In this sample, this clonotype turned up a few times. This rearrangement joins TRBV27 to TRBJ2-5, with D perhaps being TRBD1 or TRBD2 (5 bases each). From germline, CDR1 is MNHEY and CDR2 SMNVEV (reference sequence). V gave up 5 bases and J gave up 4 bases, with 14 bases separating them. The CDR3 is made up of 14 amino acids. CDR3 nucleotides: TGTGCCAGCAGTACCCGACAGAGGGGAGAGACCCAGTACTTC. Residues: CASSTRQRGETQYF.

This clonotype was found a few times. The rearrangement uses TRBV2 and TRBJ2-4; D gene unclear. V was shortened by 8 bases and J by 0 bases, with 8 bases between the two germline ends. CDR1 and CDR2 from the germline V gene are SNHLY and FYNNEI. This CDR3 has 13 amino acids. This chain's CDR3 is CASRSLAKNIQYF. The DNA for the CDR3 is TGTGCCAGCCGATCGTTAGCCAAAAACATTCAGTACTTC.

The table lists this clonotype with a few counts. The J gene is TRBJ2-1, the V gene TRBV20-1; TRBD2 aligns across 10 bases. The CDR3 length is 14 residues. The germline V gene has CDR1 DFQATT and CDR2 SNEGSKA (reference sequence). Losses at the gene ends were 6 bases for V and 2 bases for J; bases not matched to a gene: 4. The CDR3 nucleotides read TGCAGTGCGAGGGGACTAGCGACCTACAATGAGCAGTTCTTC. Residues: CSARGLATYNEQFF.

This clonotype was observed a handful of times. This chain connects TRBV27 to TRBJ2-1, with D unclear. Germline V CDR1 and CDR2: MNHEY, SMNVEV (reference sequence). Trimming left V 5 bases short and J 6 bases short, with 17 bases between. The CDR3 contains 15 residues. In DNA, the CDR3 is TGTGCCAGCAGTCGTAATCCACTTACGCCCAATGAGCAGTTCTTC. It translates to CASSRNPLTPNEQFF.

This clonotype turned up a few times. V usage is TRBV5-1 and J usage is TRBJ2-3; 10 bases agree with TRBD2. Per the germline V gene, CDR1 is SGHRS and CDR2 is YFSETQ. This CDR3 has 17 residues. After removal of 3 bases from V and 0 bases from J, the junction contained 7 bases not matched to a gene. The CDR3 sequence: CASSSQIAGGSTDTQYF. Here the CDR3 DNA reads TGCGCCAGCAGCTCCCAGATAGCGGGGGGCAGCACAGATACGCAGTATTTT.

The chain uses TRBV29-1 and TRBJ2-7, with 9 bases lining up with TRBD1. With V trimmed by 7 bases and J by 7 bases, 8 bases remained unmatched. Per germline, CDR1 SQVTM and CDR2 ANQGSEA. This CDR3 has 12 amino acids. The CDR3 DNA follows: TGCAGCGCCGACAGGGGGGTTGGGGAGCAGTACTTC. This gives the protein CSADRGVGEQYF.

This clonotype was seen only a few times. This rearrangement joins TRBV6-5 to TRBJ1-4, with D maybe TRBD1 (5 bases). Per the germline V gene, CDR1 is MNHEY and CDR2 is SVGAGI. Trimming removed 4 bases from V and 5 bases from J, with 14 bases in between. CDR3 size: 15 residues. The CDR3 DNA reads as TGTGCCAGCAGTTTTCCCGGGACGGGGAATGAAAAACTGTTTTTT. Its translation: CASSFPGTGNEKLFF.

This clonotype has a handful of counts. The rearrangement joins TRBV5-1 to TRBJ2-1; TRBD2 aligns across 12 bases. The CDR3 sequence is 18 residues long. V gave up 0 bases and J gave up 7 bases; unmatched junction bases: 11. Germline V gene lookup returns CDR1 SGHRS and CDR2 YFSETQ. CDR3 DNA sequence: TGCGCCAGCAGCTTGGTGACTAGCGGGAGTCTTTTAGGGAATGAGCAGTTCTTC. It encodes CASSLVTSGSLLGNEQFF.

The CDR3 DNA is TGCAGTGCTAGTCTGGAAAAGTACACTGAAGCTTTCTTT. This encodes CSASLEKYTEAFF. The genes are TRBV20-1 and TRBJ1-1; D is uncertain. The CDR3 totals 13 residues. Germline CDR1 DFQATT, CDR2 SNEGSKA (reference sequence). Trimming took 3 bases from V and 3 from J, leaving 11 bases between them.

This clonotype was recorded many times. This chain uses TRBV7-2 with TRBJ2-1; 15 positions match TRBD2. This CDR3 contains 17 residues. The V gene end was trimmed by 5 bases and the J gene end by 4 bases; junction bases not matched to a gene: 6. Germline lookup yields CDR1 SGHTA and CDR2 FQGNSA. The chain's CDR3 is CASSRTSGGGMYNEQFF. DNA of the CDR3: TGTGCCAGCAGCCGGACTAGCGGGGGGGGAATGTACAATGAGCAGTTCTTC. The whole variable domain, remainder taken from reference TRBV7-2 and TRBJ2-1, is GAGVSQSPSNKVTEKGKDVELRCDPISGHTALYWYRQSLGQGLEFLIYFQGNSAPDKSGLPSDRFSAERTGGSVSTLTIQRTQQEDSAVYLCASSRTSGGGMYNEQFFGPGTRLTVL.

The table lists this clonotype with a few counts. The chain combines TRBV19 with TRBJ1-5, with D possibly TRBD1 on 5 matching bases. The CDR3 loop spans 18 amino acids. CDR1 LNHDA and CDR2 SQIVND come from the germline V gene (reference sequence). Trimming cost V 0 bases and J 2 bases, with 17 bases left between them. This CDR3 reads CASSIEGGTRSRNQPQHF. CDR3 DNA: TGTGCCAGTAGTATAGAGGGCGGGACCCGATCCCGCAATCAGCCCCAGCATTTT.

This clonotype was counted between two and nine times. The CDR3 here is CASSSRDSNEKLFF. The CDR3 DNA is TGTGCCAGCAGCTCCCGGGACAGTAATGAAAAACTGTTTTTT. The V call is TRBV7-2, the J call TRBJ1-4; 7 bases map to TRBD1. V lost 4 bases, J lost 4 bases, and 3 bases stayed unmatched. Germline CDR1 is SGHTA and CDR2 is FQGNSA. The CDR3 runs 14 residues.

The J gene is TRBJ2-5, the V gene TRBV18, with 9 bases lining up with TRBD1. Germline lookup yields CDR1 KGHSH and CDR2 LQKENI. V lost 0 bases, J lost 5 bases, and 7 bases stayed unmatched. This CDR3 spans 16 amino acids. As DNA, the CDR3 is TGTGCCAGCTCACCACCGAACAGGGGGCTTACGGAGACCCAGTACTTC. Its protein product is CASSPPNRGLTETQYF.

There are a few counts of this clonotype. The chain combines TRBV5-5 with TRBJ2-4; 8 nucleotides align to TRBD1. CDR1 SGHKS and CDR2 YYEKEE come from the germline V gene (reference sequence). Trimming took 3 bases from V and 5 from J; bases not matched to a gene: 7. This CDR3 has 15 residues. CDR3 in amino acids: CASSSGPGQENIQYF. CDR3 coding DNA: TGTGCCAGCAGCTCGGGCCCGGGACAGGAAAACATTCAGTACTTC.

The chain employs TRBV11-2 and TRBJ2-3; TRBD2 matches at 9 bases. The V gene's germline CDR1 is SGHAT and CDR2 FQNNGV. V lost 2 bases and J lost 2; bases outside the gene matches: 8. This CDR3 is built from 17 residues. The CDR3: CASSLRNGGGATDTQYF. The CDR3 nucleotides are TGTGCCAGCAGCTTAAGGAACGGCGGGGGGGCCACAGATACGCAGTATTTT.

This chain links TRBV20-1 with TRBJ2-7, with D uncertain. CDR3 length: 11 amino acids. CDR1 and CDR2 (germline): DFQATT, SNEGSKA (reference sequence). Trimming removed 1 base from V and 12 bases from J, with 13 bases in between. The CDR3 DNA reads TGCAGTGCTAGAGTACAGAGCTCACTGTACTTC. Translating it yields CSARVQSSLYF.

In regard to this clonotype: This clone may be a read error of a much larger clone one base away. The rearrangement joins TRBV11-2 to TRBJ2-3; D gene unclear. The germline gives CDR1 SGHAT, CDR2 FQNNGV. The CDR3 length is 13 residues. The CDR3 nucleotides are TGTGCCAGCAGCTCGCCCACTACAGATATGCAGTATTTT. Its protein product is CASSSPTTDMQYF.

This chain links TRBV6-1 with TRBJ2-1, with D uncertain. V lost 6 bases and J 0 bases, leaving 15 bases between the germline ends. The germline V gene has CDR1 MNHNS and CDR2 SASEGT. This CDR3 contains 16 residues. CDR3: CASSPEHPSSYNEQFF. CDR3 DNA: TGTGCCAGCAGCCCGGAACACCCGAGCTCCTACAATGAGCAGTTCTTC.

V gene TRBV11-1 combines with J gene TRBJ2-1, with a tentative D call TRBD2 (6 bases). The germline V and J ends were trimmed by 1 base and 3 bases, with 22 bases remaining between them. The V gene's germline CDR1 is SGHAT and CDR2 FQDESV (reference sequence). The CDR3 contains 19 residues. Here the CDR3 DNA reads TGTGCCAGCAGCTTAGTGGTACAATCCGGGACTCGACGCTACAATGAGCAGTTCTTC. Translated, it gives CASSLVVQSGTRRYNEQFF. Supplemented by reference TRBV11-1 and TRBJ2-1, the full variable domain reads EAEVAQSPRYKITEKSQAVAFWCDPISGHATLYWYRQILGQGPELLVQFQDESVVDDSQLPKDRFSAERLKGVDSTLKIQPAELGDSAMYLCASSLVVQSGTRRYNEQFFGPGTRLTVL.

This clonotype was detected a few times. This chain joins TRBV3-1 and TRBJ1-2, with D tentatively TRBD1 (5 bases). This CDR3 is 14 amino acids long. The V gene lost 0 bases and the J gene lost 7 bases, with 12 bases spanning the gap. The germline V gene encodes CDR1 LGHDT and CDR2 YNNKEL (reference sequence). CDR3 region: CASSQDRRAGGYTF. DNA of the CDR3: TGTGCCAGCAGCCAAGATCGCAGGGCCGGTGGCTACACCTTC.

This clonotype was recorded a few times. The gene calls are TRBV12-3 or TRBV12-4 and TRBJ1-1; perhaps TRBD1 as D (5 bases). V was shortened by 6 bases and J by 1 base, with 9 bases between the two germline ends. CDR3 length: 13 amino acids. In DNA, the CDR3 is TGTGCCAGCAGACAGGCCCCGAACACTGAAGCTTTCTTT. Amino acids: CASRQAPNTEAFF.

The J gene is TRBJ2-7, the V gene TRBV7-9; 7 bases align to TRBD1. CDR1 is SEHNR, CDR2 FQNEAQ, per germline (reference sequence). V lost 3 bases to trimming and J lost 3 bases; unmatched junction nucleotides: 2. CDR3 length: 13 amino acids. The CDR3 DNA sequence: TGTGCCAGCAGCTTTGGACAGGTCTACGAGCAGTACTTC. It yields the protein CASSFGQVYEQYF.

The chain joins TRBV15 to TRBJ2-1; D is possibly TRBD2 (6 bases). The germline CDR1 and CDR2 sequences are LNHNV and YYDKDF (reference sequence). CDR3 length: 14 amino acids. Trimming took off 6 bases at V and 2 bases at J, with 11 bases between the two ends. Here the CDR3 reads CATRKAGPYNEQFF. The DNA for the CDR3 is TGTGCCACCAGGAAAGCGGGCCCCTACAATGAGCAGTTCTTC.

The CDR3 coding sequence is TGTGCCAGCAGCTTCCCCCACTGGGAGGAGCAGTACTTC. Translation gives CASSFPHWEEQYF. The chain employs TRBV7-2 and TRBJ2-7; tentatively, D is TRBD2 (5 bases). Germline loops: CDR1 SGHTA, CDR2 FQGNSA. Trimming shortened V by 3 bases and J by 7 bases, and 13 bases separated the two germline ends. The CDR3 is 13 residues long. Using reference TRBV7-2 and TRBJ2-7 for the parts outside the CDR3, the full variable domain is GAGVSQSPSNKVTEKGKDVELRCDPISGHTALYWYRQSLGQGLEFLIYFQGNSAPDKSGLPSDRFSAERTGGSVSTLTIQRTQQEDSAVYLCASSFPHWEEQYFGPGTRLTVT.